The 21 T cell receptor beta chains below come from one sample, sequenced in a study of blood T cells in healthy people across ages. Primed by a sample-barcoded 5' primer and a J-beta primer mix, a second PCR proceeded for 7 to 11 cycles. TCRdb itself ran the 5' RACE reads through MiXCR, one entry per CDR3 protein. The sample lists 550,000 to 750,000 distinct CDR3 sequences; about 21% were seen once. The sequencing sample was made of blood. The source of these receptors is a man between 65 and 80 years old in good health.

The chain uses TRBV20-1 and TRBJ2-7; 8 bases agree with TRBD1. V dropped 3 bases and J dropped 5; count of bases not matched to a gene: 12. In germline, CDR1 is DFQATT, CDR2 SNEGSKA (reference sequence). The CDR3 extends over 15 amino acids. The CDR3 DNA is TGCAGTGCTAGGAGGGGACAGGCGGGGAAAAACGAGCAGTACTTC. Translated: CSARRGQAGKNEQYF.

This clonotype was detected many times. The chain has TRBV5-1 and TRBJ2-5; 9 nucleotides line up with TRBD2. The CDR3 runs to 16 residues. V lost 7 bases and J lost 1; bases outside the gene matches: 11. Germline loops: CDR1 SGHRS, CDR2 YFSETQ. The CDR3 DNA follows: TGCGCCAGCTCTCCCGGGAGCGGGAGGTCCCAAGAGACCCAGTACTTC. Residues: CASSPGSGRSQETQYF. The complete variable domain, with remaining parts taken from reference TRBV5-1 and TRBJ2-5, reads KAGVTQTPRYLIKTRGQQVTLSCSPISGHRSVSWYQQTPGQGLQFLFEYFSETQRNKGNFPGRFSGRQFSNSRSEMNVSTLELGDSALYLCASSPGSGRSQETQYFGPGTRLLVL.

The V call is TRBV29-1, the J call TRBJ2-7; 9 positions agree with TRBD2. Germline CDR1 and CDR2: SQVTM and ANQGSEA. The length of the CDR3 is 16 residues. V trimming: 6 bases; J trimming: 5 bases; junction bases outside the gene matches: 17. The CDR3 nucleotides are TGCAGCGTCCAGAAACCAAGACTAGCGGAGGGGGACGAGCAGTACTTC. Translation gives CSVQKPRLAEGDEQYF.

The V and J genes are TRBV7-6 and TRBJ1-1; TRBD1 is a possible D gene (6 bases). This CDR3 comprises 15 residues. V shed 2 bases and J shed 3 bases, with 13 bases lying between them. The germline CDR1 and CDR2 sequences are SGHVS and FNYEAQ. The CDR3 DNA follows: TGTGCCAGCAGCTTATCTGCAGGGGCTCACACTGAAGCTTTCTTT. Amino acid sequence: CASSLSAGAHTEAFF.

V and J are TRBV29-1 and TRBJ2-3, with D tentatively TRBD2 (6 bases). V dropped 5 bases and J dropped 2 bases, with 17 bases sitting between them. Germline loops: CDR1 SQVTM, CDR2 ANQGSEA. The CDR3 runs to 15 residues. The CDR3 region is CSVKGKGGNTDTQYF. In DNA, the CDR3 is TGCAGCGTTAAAGGTAAAGGCGGGAACACAGATACGCAGTATTTT.

The J gene is TRBJ2-5, the V gene TRBV20-1; a weak D match, TRBD1 (5 bases). V gave up 6 bases and J gave up 5 bases, with 10 bases separating them. The CDR3 extends over 11 amino acids. The germline V gene has CDR1 DFQATT and CDR2 SNEGSKA (reference sequence). The CDR3 loop is CSATRVETQYF. CDR3 DNA: TGCAGTGCAACCAGGGTGGAGACCCAGTACTTC.

Remarks on this clonotype: This CDR3 is missing its conserved last phenylalanine or tryptophan, likely due to a read error. No DNA is shown, since the ends of the CDR3 on it are uncertain; the CDR3 is the one TCRdb lists. J is TRBJ2-1 and V is TRBV7-3; the table calls TRBD2, which could not be checked here. The CDR3 has 14 residues if both end residues are counted. Germline values: CDR1 SGHTA, CDR2 FQGTGA. Here the CDR3 reads CASMAEGGWDEHFT.

The chain has TRBV20-1 and TRBJ1-6; possibly TRBD1 for D (5 bases). CDR3 length: 16 residues. Germline V gene data show CDR1 as DFQATT and CDR2 as SNEGSKA (reference sequence). The ends were cut back, 0 bases at V and 10 bases at J, with 19 bases in the middle. In DNA, the CDR3 is TGCAGTGCTAGAGATCCGGACATGGGGGAAAACTCACCCCTCCACTTT. Translating it yields CSARDPDMGENSPLHF.

On this clonotype itself: Just one base apart from a much larger clone, this may be a read error. J is TRBJ2-5 and V is TRBV20-1; 7 bases are a match to TRBD1. Germline V lookup: CDR1 DFQATT, CDR2 SNEGSKA (reference sequence). The CDR3 has 13 amino acids. The CDR3 DNA follows: TGCAGTGCTAGAAACACAGGGGAAGAGATCCAGTACTTC. This codes for CSARNTGEEIQYF.

V usage is TRBV2 and J usage is TRBJ2-7, with D unresolved. V was trimmed by 8 bases and J by 3 bases, leaving 8 bases between them. CDR1 and CDR2 from the germline V gene are SNHLY and FYNNEI. This CDR3 region has 11 residues. In nucleotides, the CDR3 is TGTGCCAGCGACGGCAGCTACGAGCAGTACTTC. This codes for CASDGSYEQYF.

A few counts support this clonotype. The J gene is TRBJ2-6, the V gene TRBV27; D may be TRBD1 (6 bases). V lost 5 bases, J lost 2 bases, and 7 bases lay in between. CDR1 is MNHEY and CDR2 is SMNVEV in the germline V gene (reference sequence). The CDR3 extends over 14 amino acids. CDR3 in DNA: TGTGCCAGCAGTACAGGGACTGGGGCCAACGTCCTGACTTTC. Protein product: CASSTGTGANVLTF.

At least ten counts were recorded for this clonotype. The rearrangement joins TRBV2 to TRBJ2-1; D unclear. V lost 3 bases, J lost 8 bases, and 5 bases lay in between. Looked up from germline, CDR1 is SNHLY and CDR2 is FYNNEI. The CDR3 runs 11 residues. The CDR3 DNA reads as TGTGCCAGCAGTGATTGGGATGAGCAGTTCTTC. Encoded protein: CASSDWDEQFF.

V gene TRBV7-3 combines with J gene TRBJ2-2; D possibly corresponds to TRBD2 (6 bases). Germline-derived CDR1 and CDR2 are SGHTA and FQGTGA. The ends were cut back, 2 bases at V and 4 bases at J, with 20 bases in the middle. This CDR3 comprises 18 residues. The CDR3: CASSLAPTGVDSTGELFF. The CDR3 DNA sequence: TGTGCCAGCAGCTTAGCTCCTACGGGAGTTGATAGCACCGGGGAGCTGTTTTTT.

This clonotype has only a few counts. CDR3: CASSLATSGSFETQYF. The CDR3 nucleotides are TGTGCCAGCAGCTTAGCGACTAGTGGGAGTTTTGAGACCCAGTACTTC. The chain uses TRBV7-6 and TRBJ2-5, with D possibly being TRBD2 (6 bases). The V end was cut by 0 bases, the J end by 5 bases, with 16 bases between. Germline-derived CDR1 and CDR2 are SGHVS and FNYEAQ. The CDR3 is made up of 16 amino acids.

This clonotype was observed a handful of times. The chain combines TRBV28 with TRBJ1-4; tentative D call: TRBD1 (5 bases). The ends were cut back, 1 base at V and 7 bases at J, with 13 bases in the middle. The V gene's germline CDR1 is MDHEN and CDR2 SYDVKM. The CDR3 sequence is 15 residues long. The CDR3 here is CASSLFRADGEKLFF. The CDR3 DNA is TGTGCCAGCAGTTTATTCAGGGCTGATGGTGAAAAACTGTTTTTT.

The chain employs TRBV6-5 and TRBJ2-2; 9 nucleotides agree with TRBD2. Trimming at V came to 2 bases and at J to 7 bases, leaving 2 bases not matched to a gene. Germline V CDR1 and CDR2: MNHEY, SVGAGI. The length of the CDR3 is 14 residues. CDR3 loop: CASSYRREGGELFF. The DNA for the CDR3 is TGTGCCAGCAGTTACCGGCGGGAGGGCGGGGAGCTGTTTTTT.

This clonotype was seen more than once but under ten times. The chain couples TRBV18 to TRBJ1-2; D uncertain. Per the germline V gene, CDR1 is KGHSH and CDR2 is LQKENI. V was pared by 3 bases and J by 3 bases, with 8 bases between. This CDR3 is built from 13 residues. This CDR3 is CASSPDGDYGYTF. The DNA for the CDR3 is TGTGCCAGCTCACCGGACGGAGACTATGGCTACACCTTC.

As for this clonotype: A read error may account for a junction end that differs from germline. The chain carries TRBV7-7 and TRBJ2-5; D gene unclear. The DNA end is a closer match to TRBJ2-1, so the J assignment may be wrong. Germline values: CDR1 SSHAT, CDR2 FNYEAQ (reference sequence). CDR3 length: 14 residues. For the CDR3, the DNA is TGTGCTAGCAGCTTAAGTCGGAGCTCGGGTGAGCAGTTCTTC. It codes for CASSLSRSSGEQFF.

This clonotype was detected only a few times. The DNA for the CDR3 is TGTGCCAGCATGGCGGGGGGAGGGGATGTGAACGAGCAGTACTTC. This codes for CASMAGGGDVNEQYF. The rearrangement joins TRBV7-2 to TRBJ2-7; TRBD2 agrees at 8 bases. CDR1 and CDR2 (germline): SGHTA, FQGNSA. The V segment lost 7 bases and the J segment 5 bases; nucleotides outside the gene matches: 13. This CDR3 spans 15 amino acids. Full variable domain (remainder filled in from reference TRBV7-2 and TRBJ2-7): GAGVSQSPSNKVTEKGKDVELRCDPISGHTALYWYRQSLGQGLEFLIYFQGNSAPDKSGLPSDRFSAERTGGSVSTLTIQRTQQEDSAVYLCASMAGGGDVNEQYFGPGTRLTVT.

This clonotype was recorded a few times. One junction end does not reproduce the germline sequence, and a read error may be involved. The chain links TRBV12-3 or TRBV12-4 to TRBJ2-1; 10 nucleotides line up with TRBD2. The end of the DNA is better explained by TRBJ2-5, so the J call may be wrong. The CDR3 contains 16 residues. For the CDR3, the DNA is TGTGTCAGCAGTTTATCGGCTAGCGGGAGTTTGGAGACCCAGTACTTC. Translation: CVSSLSASGSLETQYF.

The rearrangement links TRBV20-1 to TRBJ2-7; TRBD2 agrees at 9 bases. From germline, CDR1 is DFQATT and CDR2 SNEGSKA (reference sequence). Trimming at V came to 5 bases and at J to 0 bases, leaving 5 bases not matched to a gene. This CDR3 has 14 amino acids. The CDR3 DNA reads as TGCAGTGCTTGGCGGGAGGGTCGCTCCTACGAGCAGTACTTC. Translating gives CSAWREGRSYEQYF.